This paragraph covers one T cell receptor (beta chain) sequence. Its antigen remains unknown. The sample belongs to a study of T cell repertoires in cytomegalovirus infection. Study context: Indications of both CMV infection and matching HLA type were provided by public TCR beta signatures.

Study observations and caveats: In two of eight donors, the top clonotype was HLA-C-restricted CMV-specific. Using cumulative public TCR beta family frequency, the authors identified those who carried CMV together with the relevant HLA.

From the reads, TCRdb called clonotypes with MiXCR, one entry per CDR3 protein. The sample includes about 770,000 distinct CDR3 sequences, about 27% of them seen just once. V lost 6 bases to trimming and J lost 6 bases, with 11 bases between them. The length of the CDR3 is 12 residues. This receptor was identified in a human donor in good health (CMV status not recorded). Some clones in this sample may be carry-over from other donors' samples. The sample in question was cultured CD8+ T cells from PBMCs, obtained from culture after CMV antigen stimulation. This sequence joins TRBV12-3 or TRBV12-4 and TRBJ1-1; weak D call: TRBD1 (5 bases). The CDR3 spells CASSVQGAEAFF. The CDR3 nucleotides read TGTGCCAGCAGCGTCCAGGGAGCTGAAGCTTTCTTT.